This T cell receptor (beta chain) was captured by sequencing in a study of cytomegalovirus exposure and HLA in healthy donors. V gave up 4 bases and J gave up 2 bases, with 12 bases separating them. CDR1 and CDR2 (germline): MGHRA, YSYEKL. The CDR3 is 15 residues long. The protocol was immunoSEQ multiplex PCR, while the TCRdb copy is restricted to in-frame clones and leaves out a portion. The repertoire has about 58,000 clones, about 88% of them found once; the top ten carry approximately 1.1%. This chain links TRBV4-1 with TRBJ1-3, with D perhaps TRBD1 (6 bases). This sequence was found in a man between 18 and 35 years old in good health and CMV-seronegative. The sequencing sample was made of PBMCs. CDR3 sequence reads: CASSLNRDTGNTIYF. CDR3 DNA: TGCGCCAGCAGCCTTAACCGGGACACTGGAAACACCATATATTTT.